What follows are 32 T cell receptor beta chains derived from one specimen sequenced in a study of beta chain features in type 1 diabetes. Notes on the study in general: Type 1 diabetes patients had moderately but significantly shorter TCRB CDR3s in all four CD4+ subsets.

Sequenced material consisted of expressed TCRB transcripts (all of the isolated RNA was reverse transcribed). Using immunoSEQ multiplex PCR, the repertoire was profiled, and TCRdb retains in-frame clones only, with some absent. Here the sample spans more than 150,000 clones, approximately 10% being singletons. Antigens for these TCRs are unknown. The specimen was central memory CD4+ T cells from blood. Every receptor here comes from a woman in her twenties or thirties with type 1 diabetes.

This clone was picked up a small number of times. V usage is TRBV20-1 and J usage is TRBJ2-1; D call uncertain. Germline-derived CDR1 and CDR2 are DFQATT and SNEGSKA (reference sequence). Trimming left V 6 bases short and J 9 bases short, with 9 bases between. The CDR3 sequence is 10 residues long. This chain's CDR3 is CSAPRREQFF. The CDR3 bases are TGCAGTGCCCCGAGGCGTGAGCAGTTCTTC.

This chain links TRBV18 with TRBJ2-1, with 11 bases fitting TRBD2. Germline trimming cut 6 bases from V and 7 bases from J; bases unmatched to any gene: 17. In germline, CDR1 is KGHSH, CDR2 LQKENI. The CDR3 extends over 18 amino acids. CDR3 region: CASSPTGFGLAGGNEQFF. For the CDR3, the DNA is TGTGCCAGCTCTCCCACAGGGTTCGGACTAGCGGGCGGGAATGAGCAGTTCTTC.

This clone occurred many times. The rearrangement joins TRBV29-1 to TRBJ1-1, with D tentatively TRBD1 (6 bases). The CDR3 runs 11 residues. The germline V gene encodes CDR1 SQVTM and CDR2 ANQGSEA. The V gene lost 3 bases and the J gene lost 7 bases, with 9 bases spanning the gap. CDR3 coding DNA: TGCAGCGTTGATGGGGGCAATGAAGCTTTCTTT. This translates into CSVDGGNEAFF.

The chain employs TRBV4-1 and TRBJ1-2, with 8 bases matching TRBD1. The CDR3 length is 16 residues. In germline, CDR1 is MGHRA, CDR2 YSYEKL. The junction had 7 bases not matched to a gene; V was cut back by 0 bases and J by 4 bases. This CDR3 is CASSQDGTGSSYGYTF. Written as DNA, the CDR3 is TGCGCCAGCAGCCAAGACGGGACAGGCTCTAGCTATGGCTACACCTTC.

This clone was counted between two and nine times. This chain links TRBV27 with TRBJ2-7; D is unclear. V was shortened by 0 bases and J by 2 bases, with 8 bases between the two germline ends. CDR1 is MNHEY, CDR2 SMNVEV, per germline (reference sequence). The CDR3 totals 14 residues. CDR3 bases: TGTGCCAGCAGTTTATCGGTCCTAGCCTACGAGCAGTACTTC. Amino acid sequence: CASSLSVLAYEQYF.

In this sample, this clone turned up many times. The J gene is TRBJ2-1, the V gene TRBV18, with D possibly being TRBD1 (5 bases). Per germline, CDR1 KGHSH and CDR2 LQKENI. This CDR3 region has 15 residues. The V end was cut by 6 bases, the J end by 1 base, with 13 bases between. CDR3 loop: CASSLTGTSYNEQFF. The CDR3 DNA follows: TGTGCCAGCTCGTTAACAGGAACTTCCTACAATGAGCAGTTCTTC.

In DNA, the CDR3 is TGTGCCTGGAGTGTAGGGGATTCTAGCAATCAGCCCCAGCATTTT. This sequence encodes CAWSVGDSSNQPQHF. The chain joins TRBV30 to TRBJ1-5; the D gene is possibly TRBD1 (5 bases). Trimming left V 0 bases short and J 0 bases short, with 9 bases between. Germline V CDR1 and CDR2: GTSNPN, SVGIG (reference sequence). The CDR3 is 15 amino acids.

The chain carries TRBV18 and TRBJ2-1, with 9 bases that match TRBD2. V shed 0 bases, J shed 10 bases, and the junction held 7 bases outside the gene matches. The germline CDR1 and CDR2 sequences are KGHSH and LQKENI. This CDR3 is built from 15 residues. The CDR3 sequence: CASSPPSASGNEQFF. DNA of the CDR3: TGTGCCAGCTCACCACCTTCGGCTAGCGGGAACGAGCAGTTCTTC.

The CDR3 DNA reads TGTGCCAGCAGCGTAGCGACGGGAGGATACGAGCAGTACTTC. Translation: CASSVATGGYEQYF. V gene TRBV9 combines with J gene TRBJ2-7; 7 nucleotides align to TRBD2. V gave up 0 bases and J gave up 4 bases; unmatched junction bases: 4. The CDR3 totals 14 residues. Germline V gene lookup returns CDR1 SGDLS and CDR2 YYNGEE.

The CDR3 sequence: CASSFGWDTQYF. The DNA of the CDR3 is TGTGCCAGCAGTTTCGGGTGGGATACGCAGTATTTT. The chain recombines TRBV7-2 with TRBJ2-3; D is uncertain. This CDR3 spans 12 amino acids. Germline assignment: CDR1 SGHTA and CDR2 FQGNSA. The V end lost 6 bases, the J end lost 6 bases, and 10 bases lay between the germline ends.

Only a few counts were recorded for this clone. V is TRBV9 and J is TRBJ2-1; no definite D call. The V end was cut by 0 bases, the J end by 2 bases, with 6 bases between. The length of the CDR3 is 14 residues. CDR1 SGDLS and CDR2 YYNGEE come from the germline V gene. The CDR3 is CASSVADTYNEQFF. The CDR3, as DNA: TGTGCCAGCAGCGTAGCTGACACCTACAATGAGCAGTTCTTC.

CDR3 nucleotides: TGTGCCTGGGGGAGGACAGGGAGATATGGCTACACCTTC. Its protein is CAWGRTGRYGYTF. The rearrangement joins TRBV30 to TRBJ1-2; 8 bases are a match to TRBD1. Trimming took 5 bases from V and 5 from J; bases not matched to a gene: 7. The CDR3 is 13 amino acids. CDR1 is GTSNPN, CDR2 SVGIG, per germline (reference sequence).

Many counts were recorded for this clone. The sample has other DNA sequences that encode this CDR3 too. The chain joins TRBV6-5 to TRBJ1-5, with no clear D. V lost 6 bases and J 0 bases, leaving 3 bases between the germline ends. The germline V gene encodes CDR1 MNHEY and CDR2 SVGAGI. The CDR3 spans 12 residues. The CDR3 DNA reads as TGTGCCAGCAGCCGTAGCAATCAGCCCCAGCATTTT. It translates to CASSRSNQPQHF.

The chain links TRBV5-1 to TRBJ1-3, with no clear D. V lost 1 base and J 5 bases, leaving 7 bases between the germline ends. Germline V gene data show CDR1 as SGHRS and CDR2 as YFSETQ. The CDR3 totals 13 residues. For the CDR3, the DNA is TGCGCCAGCAGCTTGCAGGAACGAAACACCATATATTTT. Translated: CASSLQERNTIYF. The entire variable domain, with the rest obtained from reference TRBV5-1 and TRBJ1-3, is as follows: KAGVTQTPRYLIKTRGQQVTLSCSPISGHRSVSWYQQTPGQGLQFLFEYFSETQRNKGNFPGRFSGRQFSNSRSEMNVSTLELGDSALYLCASSLQERNTIYFGEGSWLTVV.

This clone was counted a few times. The chain is built from TRBV7-3 and TRBJ2-4, with 9 bases matching TRBD1. The V and J ends lost 3 bases and 7 bases, in that order; junction bases with no gene match: 1. Looked up from germline, CDR1 is SGHTA and CDR2 is FQGTGA. The CDR3 consists of 13 residues. CDR3 region: CASSFGQGNIQYF. CDR3 nucleotide sequence: TGTGCCAGCAGCTTCGGACAGGGGAACATTCAGTACTTC.

The rearrangement joins TRBV9 to TRBJ1-4; no clear D gene. Germline V gives CDR1 SGDLS, CDR2 YYNGEE. The V gene lost 6 bases and the J gene lost 8 bases, with 17 bases spanning the gap. The CDR3 spans 14 residues. The CDR3 nucleotides are TGTGCCAGCAATCCCGGAGGGAATGGAGAAAAACTGTTTTTT. This sequence encodes CASNPGGNGEKLFF.

This clone was observed a few times. The rearrangement uses TRBV19 and TRBJ2-3, with TRBD1 identical over 7 bases. V trimming: 7 bases; J trimming: 2 bases; junction bases outside the gene matches: 3. Germline-derived CDR1 and CDR2 are LNHDA and SQIVND (reference sequence). This CDR3 comprises 13 residues. The DNA for the CDR3 is TGTGCCAGTACGGGACAGCACACAGATACGCAGTATTTT. Protein: CASTGQHTDTQYF.

This clone was seen a handful of times. CDR3 region: CASSQAAGGETQYF. The CDR3, as DNA: TGTGCCAGCAGCCAAGCAGCGGGAGGCGAGACCCAGTACTTC. The chain couples TRBV5-6 to TRBJ2-5, with 9 bases matching TRBD2. Unmatched junction bases numbered 6, after V lost 4 bases and J lost 5 bases. The V gene's germline CDR1 is SGHDT and CDR2 YYEEEE. The CDR3 runs to 14 residues. The entire variable domain, with the rest obtained from reference TRBV5-6 and TRBJ2-5, is as follows: DAGVTQSPTHLIKTRGQQVTLRCSPKSGHDTVSWYQQALGQGPQFIFQYYEEEERQRGNFPDRFSGHQFPNYSSELNVNALLLGDSALYLCASSQAAGGETQYFGPGTRLLVL.

This clone was detected only a few times. The rearrangement uses TRBV28 and TRBJ1-2; D not resolved. CDR1 is MDHEN and CDR2 is SYDVKM in the germline V gene. CDR3 size: 14 residues. The V and J ends lost 1 base and 4 bases respectively, with 10 bases between them. The CDR3 loop is CASSLFQAGYGYTF. The CDR3 nucleotides read TGTGCCAGCAGTTTATTTCAGGCGGGCTATGGCTACACCTTC.

This clone was detected only a few times. This chain uses TRBV6-1 with TRBJ1-2; TRBD1 aligns across 8 bases. Germline assignment: CDR1 MNHNS and CDR2 SASEGT. Unmatched junction bases numbered 2, after V lost 3 bases and J lost 2 bases. The CDR3 runs 14 residues. The CDR3 spells CASSEGDRNYGYTF. The CDR3 DNA sequence: TGTGCCAGCAGTGAGGGGGACAGGAACTATGGCTACACCTTC.

A few counts support this clone. The chain links TRBV6-5 to TRBJ1-2, with a possible D match to TRBD1 (5 bases). V dropped 5 bases and J dropped 2 bases, with 9 bases sitting between them. The CDR3 totals 13 residues. Germline CDR1 reads MNHEY; CDR2 reads SVGAGI. CDR3 bases: TGTGCCAGCAGTGTGACAGACAACTATGGCTACACCTTC. Its translation: CASSVTDNYGYTF.

The V call is TRBV11-3, the J call TRBJ2-3; no definite D call. The V and J ends lost 3 bases and 4 bases respectively, with 5 bases between them. The length of the CDR3 is 12 residues. Germline V CDR1 and CDR2: SGHNT, YENEEA. CDR3 protein: CASSFESDTQYF. For the CDR3, the DNA is TGTGCCAGCAGCTTCGAGTCAGATACGCAGTATTTT.

V gene TRBV14 combines with J gene TRBJ2-7; 7 bases are a match to TRBD2. J was trimmed by 5 bases and V by 4 bases; bases with no gene match: 5. The CDR3 has 13 amino acids. From germline, CDR1 is SGHDN and CDR2 FVKESK. CDR3 in DNA: TGTGCCAGCAGCCGAGGGAGGGCCCACGAGCAGTACTTC. This codes for CASSRGRAHEQYF. Combining the CDR3 with reference TRBV14 and TRBJ2-7 gives the whole variable domain EAGVTQFPSHSVIEKGQTVTLRCDPISGHDNLYWYRRVMGKEIKFLLHFVKESKQDESGMPNNRFLAERTGGTYSTLKVQPAELEDSGVYFCASSRGRAHEQYFGPGTRLTVT.

This clone has a count of ten or more. The chain uses TRBV5-1 and TRBJ2-1, with D possibly being TRBD2 (6 bases). Per the germline V gene, CDR1 is SGHRS and CDR2 is YFSETQ. CDR3 length equals 15 residues. Trimming left V 5 bases short and J 10 bases short, with 22 bases between. CDR3 coding DNA: TGCGCCAGCAGGCCCCCGACGGGAGCATCTACGGAGCAGTTCTTC. This gives the protein CASRPPTGASTEQFF.

This clone turned up a few times. Other DNA sequences in the same sample also yield this CDR3. The chain has TRBV5-1 and TRBJ2-5; D is perhaps TRBD2 (5 bases). Per the germline V gene, CDR1 is SGHRS and CDR2 is YFSETQ. This CDR3 has 13 residues. V lost 2 bases to trimming and J lost 3 bases, with 8 bases between them. Here the CDR3 DNA reads TGCGCCAGCAGCTTAGTCGGGGAAGAGACCCAGTACTTC. This gives the protein CASSLVGEETQYF.

The gene calls are TRBV7-9 and TRBJ1-2, with D tentatively TRBD1 (5 bases). Per the germline V gene, CDR1 is SEHNR and CDR2 is FQNEAQ (reference sequence). With 5 bases removed from V and 8 bases from J, the gap between germline ends came to 27 bases. The CDR3 spans 17 residues. CDR3 sequence: CASSQTRESGIVRGYTF. The CDR3 DNA reads TGTGCCAGCAGCCAAACGCGGGAGTCAGGGATCGTCCGGGGCTACACCTTC.

The sample holds a few counts of this clone. Written as DNA, the CDR3 is TGCAGCGTTGAAGTAGGCTGGACTAGCGGGATTTACAATGAGCAGTTCTTC. It codes for CSVEVGWTSGIYNEQFF. This sequence joins TRBV29-1 and TRBJ2-1; 12 bases are a match to TRBD2. Germline V gives CDR1 SQVTM, CDR2 ANQGSEA. The CDR3 has 17 amino acids. V lost 1 base, J lost 4 bases, and 8 bases stayed unmatched.

The CDR3 DNA follows: TGTGCCAGCAGTTACTCGGGAGACTACACTGAAGCTTTCTTT. Protein: CASSYSGDYTEAFF. The chain links TRBV6-6 to TRBJ1-1; D is unresolved. The CDR3 consists of 14 residues. With 0 bases removed from V and 3 bases from J, the gap between germline ends came to 8 bases. The germline gives CDR1 MNHNY, CDR2 SVGAGI (reference sequence).

The table lists this clone with a few counts. The chain carries TRBV9 and TRBJ1-2; 7 bases agree with TRBD1. Per germline, CDR1 SGDLS and CDR2 YYNGEE. This CDR3 spans 13 amino acids. After removal of 1 base from V and 8 bases from J, the junction contained 5 bases not matched to a gene. CDR3 DNA: TGTGCCAGCAGCGTACAGGGGGTAGGCGGCTACACCTTC. It is translated as CASSVQGVGGYTF.

This sequence joins TRBV5-4 and TRBJ2-1; 10 nucleotides align to TRBD2. The germline V gene encodes CDR1 SGHNT and CDR2 YYREEE (reference sequence). The CDR3 length is 14 residues. The V and J ends lost 4 bases and 7 bases, in that order; junction bases with no gene match: 5. The CDR3 spells CASSLAGDRNEQFF. The CDR3 nucleotides are TGTGCCAGCAGCCTAGCGGGAGATAGGAATGAGCAGTTCTTC.

There are a few counts of this clone. The chain is built from TRBV30 and TRBJ2-3, with 7 bases lining up with TRBD2. Germline V gene data show CDR1 as GTSNPN and CDR2 as SVGIG (reference sequence). V gave up 5 bases and J gave up 2 bases; unmatched junction bases: 10. The CDR3 contains 15 residues. The DNA of the CDR3 is TGTGCCTGGGTCGGGATAGCGGGTAACACAGATACGCAGTATTTT. Amino acids: CAWVGIAGNTDTQYF.

The rearrangement joins TRBV25-1 to TRBJ2-2, with D maybe TRBD1 (6 bases). The CDR3 loop spans 15 amino acids. The V gene's germline CDR1 is MGHDK and CDR2 SYGVNS. V gave up 4 bases and J gave up 2 bases, with 11 bases separating them. For the CDR3, the DNA is TGTGCCAGCAGTGGTAGACAGGCAAACACCGGGGAGCTGTTTTTT. This translates into CASSGRQANTGELFF.